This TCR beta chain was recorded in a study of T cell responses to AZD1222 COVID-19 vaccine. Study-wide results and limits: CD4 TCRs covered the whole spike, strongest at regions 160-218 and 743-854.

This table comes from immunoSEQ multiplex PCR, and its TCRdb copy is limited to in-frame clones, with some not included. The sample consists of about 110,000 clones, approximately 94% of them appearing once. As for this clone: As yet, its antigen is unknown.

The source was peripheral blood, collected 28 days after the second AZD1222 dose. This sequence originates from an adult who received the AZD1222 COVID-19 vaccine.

CDR3 nucleotide sequence: TGTGCCAGTAGCGACGCAATAGGGAGGCCCTATGGCTACACCTTC. Its protein is CASSDAIGRPYGYTF. The rearrangement uses TRBV19 and TRBJ1-2, with D hard to call. The CDR3 totals 15 residues. The ends were cut back, 6 bases at V and 4 bases at J, with 18 bases in the middle. The germline V gene has CDR1 LNHDA and CDR2 SQIVND (reference sequence).